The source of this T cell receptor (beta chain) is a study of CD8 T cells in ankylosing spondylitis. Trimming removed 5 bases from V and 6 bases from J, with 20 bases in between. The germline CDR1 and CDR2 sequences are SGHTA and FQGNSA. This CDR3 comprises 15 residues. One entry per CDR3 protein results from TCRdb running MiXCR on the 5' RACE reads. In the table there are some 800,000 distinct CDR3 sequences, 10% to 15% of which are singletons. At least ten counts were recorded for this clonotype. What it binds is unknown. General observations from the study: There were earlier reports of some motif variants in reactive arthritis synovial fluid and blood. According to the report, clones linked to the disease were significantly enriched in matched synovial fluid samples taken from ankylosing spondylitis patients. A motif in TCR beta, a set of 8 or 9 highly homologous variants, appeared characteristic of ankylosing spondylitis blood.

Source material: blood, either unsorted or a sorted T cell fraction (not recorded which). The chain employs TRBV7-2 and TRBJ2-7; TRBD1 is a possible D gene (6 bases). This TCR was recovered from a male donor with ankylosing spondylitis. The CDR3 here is CASSTRTALLSEQYF. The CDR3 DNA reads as TGTGCCAGCAGCACACGGACAGCGCTTCTATCCGAGCAGTACTTC. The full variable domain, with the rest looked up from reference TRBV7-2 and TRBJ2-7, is GAGVSQSPSNKVTEKGKDVELRCDPISGHTALYWYRQSLGQGLEFLIYFQGNSAPDKSGLPSDRFSAERTGGSVSTLTIQRTQQEDSAVYLCASSTRTALLSEQYFGPGTRLTVT.